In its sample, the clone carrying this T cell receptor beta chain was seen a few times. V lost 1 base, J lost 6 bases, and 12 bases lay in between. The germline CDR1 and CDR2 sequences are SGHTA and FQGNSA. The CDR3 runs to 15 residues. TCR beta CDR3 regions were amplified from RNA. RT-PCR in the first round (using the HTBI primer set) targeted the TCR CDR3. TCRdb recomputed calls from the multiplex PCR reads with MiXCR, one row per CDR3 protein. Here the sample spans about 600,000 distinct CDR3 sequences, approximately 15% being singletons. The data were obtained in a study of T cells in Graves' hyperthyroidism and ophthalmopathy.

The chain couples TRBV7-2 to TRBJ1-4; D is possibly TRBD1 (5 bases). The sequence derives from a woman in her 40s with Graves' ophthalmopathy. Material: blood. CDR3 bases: TGTGCCAGCAGCTTAGTAGCGGGGGGGTATGAAAAACTGTTTTTT. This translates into CASSLVAGGYEKLFF. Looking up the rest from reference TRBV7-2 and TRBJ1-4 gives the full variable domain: GAGVSQSPSNKVTEKGKDVELRCDPISGHTALYWYRQSLGQGLEFLIYFQGNSAPDKSGLPSDRFSAERTGGSVSTLTIQRTQQEDSAVYLCASSLVAGGYEKLFFGSGTQLSVL.